Below, 22 T cell receptor beta chains from the same sample are listed, as sequenced in a study of T cell repertoires in cytomegalovirus infection. Via MiXCR, TCRdb re-called the reads, giving one row per CDR3 protein. The data show about 500,000 distinct CDR3 sequences, about 33% seen once. Their antigens are not known. The sequencing used cultured PBMCs, collected from culture after CMV antigen stimulation. Source of these receptors: a human donor in good health (CMV status not recorded). Some clones in this sample may be carry-over from other donors' samples.

In its sample, this clonotype was seen a few times. The genes are TRBV6-1 and TRBJ1-2; D uncertain. Germline V gene lookup returns CDR1 MNHNS and CDR2 SASEGT. The V end lost 4 bases, the J end lost 4 bases, and 10 bases lay between the germline ends. The length of the CDR3 is 13 residues. CDR3 in DNA: TGTGCCAGCAGTGTATCCAGGCCCTATGGCTACACCTTC. This encodes CASSVSRPYGYTF.

The rearrangement links TRBV5-1 to TRBJ1-4; possibly TRBD1 for D (5 bases). Trimming removed 4 bases from V and 8 bases from J, with 15 bases in between. The CDR3 contains 14 residues. In germline, CDR1 is SGHRS, CDR2 YFSETQ. In DNA, the CDR3 is TGCGCCAGCAGCCATCCCTCAGAGGGGGAAAAACTGTTTTTT. Encoded protein: CASSHPSEGEKLFF.

The chain couples TRBV11-2 to TRBJ1-2, with TRBD1 matching 11 bases. The CDR3 has 15 amino acids. Looked up from germline, CDR1 is SGHAT and CDR2 is FQNNGV. Trimming at V came to 4 bases and at J to 6 bases, leaving 7 bases not matched to a gene. CDR3 in amino acids: CASSWTGGNLNGYTF. The CDR3 nucleotides are TGTGCCAGCAGCTGGACAGGGGGCAATCTGAATGGCTACACCTTC.

This clonotype was counted only a few times. The chain carries TRBV28 and TRBJ2-3; 12 bases match TRBD2. In germline, CDR1 is MDHEN, CDR2 SYDVKM. The CDR3 length is 16 residues. Trimming removed 4 bases from V and 4 bases from J; junction bases left unmatched: 6. The CDR3 here is CASSSLAGGPADTQYF. CDR3 bases: TGTGCCAGCAGTTCCCTAGCGGGAGGGCCTGCAGATACGCAGTATTTT.

This chain joins TRBV4-1 and TRBJ2-7; D gene unclear. Trimming took off 1 base at V and 3 bases at J, with 16 bases between the two ends. The CDR3 sequence is 16 residues long. Germline assignment: CDR1 MGHRA and CDR2 YSYEKL. CDR3 sequence (DNA): TGCGCCAGCAGCCAAGCGGGTGGGTTGCGTTTCTACGAGCAGTACTTC. This gives the protein CASSQAGGLRFYEQYF.

This clonotype has a count of ten or more. The chain is built from TRBV7-2 and TRBJ2-7; D unclear. Germline V lookup: CDR1 SGHTA, CDR2 FQGNSA. Deletions cut 1 base from V and 3 bases from J, with 13 bases between. The CDR3 spans 15 residues. CDR3 DNA: TGTGCCAGCAGCTTAGTGGGTGCCTCGCTCTACGAGCAGTACGTC. Amino acids: CASSLVGASLYEQYV.

This clonotype occurred a few times. The J gene is TRBJ2-1, the V gene TRBV19, with 14 bases aligning to TRBD2. The germline CDR1 and CDR2 sequences are LNHDA and SQIVND (reference sequence). This CDR3 comprises 16 residues. Losses at the gene ends were 5 bases for V and 7 bases for J; bases not matched to a gene: 7. The CDR3 nucleotides read TGTGCCAGTAGTCCCTCGACTAGCGGGAGGGGAAATGAGCAGTTCTTC. Translation: CASSPSTSGRGNEQFF.

V gene TRBV29-1 combines with J gene TRBJ2-1; a possible D gene is TRBD1 (6 bases). The CDR3 runs to 13 residues. Trimming cost V 7 bases and J 6 bases, with 16 bases left between them. Germline-derived CDR1 and CDR2 are SQVTM and ANQGSEA. The CDR3 region is CSGQTGPSNEQFF. The CDR3 bases are TGCAGCGGCCAGACAGGTCCGAGCAATGAGCAGTTCTTC.

This clonotype was detected many times. J is TRBJ1-5 and V is TRBV7-6; no reliable D call. The V and J ends lost 2 bases and 5 bases respectively, with 7 bases between them. CDR1 and CDR2 from the germline V gene are SGHVS and FNYEAQ. This CDR3 spans 13 amino acids. The CDR3 spells CASSLNWDQPQHF. The DNA for the CDR3 is TGTGCCAGCAGCTTAAATTGGGATCAGCCCCAGCATTTT.

The sample holds one count of this clonotype. V and J are TRBV5-1 and TRBJ2-7; 8 bases align to TRBD2. V trimming: 6 bases; J trimming: 3 bases; junction bases outside the gene matches: 11. The CDR3 extends over 15 amino acids. Germline loops: CDR1 SGHRS, CDR2 YFSETQ. CDR3 amino acids: CASTDVGSGVYEQYF. The CDR3 nucleotides read TGCGCCAGCACCGATGTGGGTAGCGGGGTCTACGAGCAGTACTTC.

The chain has TRBV12-3 or TRBV12-4 and TRBJ2-7; perhaps TRBD2 as D (5 bases). Trimming left V 3 bases short and J 4 bases short, with 7 bases between. The CDR3 has 12 amino acids. This CDR3 is CASSFGGYEQYV. The CDR3 DNA reads TGTGCCAGCAGTTTTGGAGGTTACGAGCAGTACGTC.

This clonotype has ten or more counts. The V gene is TRBV20-1, the J gene TRBJ1-2; a weak D match, TRBD1 (5 bases). Trimming cost V 2 bases and J 8 bases, with 18 bases left between them. CDR1 and CDR2 (germline): DFQATT, SNEGSKA (reference sequence). The CDR3 sequence is 14 residues long. CDR3 residues: CSARPTGLIKGYTF. The CDR3 DNA reads TGCAGTGCTAGACCCACGGGACTAATCAAGGGCTACACCTTC.

The chain is built from TRBV12-3 or TRBV12-4 and TRBJ2-2; the D gene is possibly TRBD2 (6 bases). The germline V and J ends were trimmed by 6 bases and 0 bases, with 11 bases remaining between them. The CDR3 is made up of 15 amino acids. CDR3 sequence reads: CASRPRGSNTGELFF. Written as DNA, the CDR3 is TGTGCCAGCAGACCGCGGGGTTCGAACACCGGGGAGCTGTTTTTT.

The chain has TRBV19 and TRBJ1-3, with D unresolved. CDR3 length equals 15 residues. CDR1 LNHDA and CDR2 SQIVND come from the germline V gene (reference sequence). Trimming shortened V by 3 bases and J by 2 bases, and 11 bases separated the two germline ends. The CDR3 DNA is TGTGCCAGTAGTATTCTCGGAACCCCTGGAAACACCATATATTTT. Translation: CASSILGTPGNTIYF.

The genes are TRBV20-1 and TRBJ2-1, with D maybe TRBD2 (5 bases). V lost 4 bases, J lost 0 bases, and 13 bases lay in between. Germline CDR1 reads DFQATT; CDR2 reads SNEGSKA (reference sequence). The CDR3 consists of 15 residues. The CDR3 region has the DNA TGCAGTGCTACTAAACTCGGGAACTCCTACAATGAGCAGTTCTTC. Its translation is CSATKLGNSYNEQFF.

This clonotype was observed a handful of times. V and J are TRBV7-2 and TRBJ2-7; perhaps TRBD1 as D (6 bases). CDR3 length equals 12 residues. Trimming took 5 bases from V and 10 from J, leaving 15 bases between them. The germline V gene encodes CDR1 SGHTA and CDR2 FQGNSA. CDR3 sequence (DNA): TGTGCCAGCAGCCTACCCCTAGGGGGACAGTACTTC. Amino acids: CASSLPLGGQYF.

The V call is TRBV15, the J call TRBJ1-2, with 8 bases matching TRBD1. Germline-derived CDR1 and CDR2 are LNHNV and YYDKDF (reference sequence). There are 16 residues in the CDR3. With V trimmed by 0 bases and J by 2 bases, 5 bases remained unmatched. The CDR3 region has the DNA TGTGCCACCAGCAGAGAACAGGGGGAGATGAACTATGGCTACACCTTC. Protein: CATSREQGEMNYGYTF.

This chain joins TRBV5-4 and TRBJ1-2, with 7 nucleotides matching TRBD1. This CDR3 contains 15 residues. The germline CDR1 and CDR2 sequences are SGHNT and YYREEE (reference sequence). The V gene end was trimmed by 3 bases and the J gene end by 2 bases; junction bases not matched to a gene: 7. This CDR3 is CASSSGQSVNYGYTF. The CDR3 nucleotides read TGTGCCAGCAGCTCGGGACAGAGTGTCAACTATGGCTACACCTTC.

This clonotype was observed a handful of times. The V and J genes are TRBV7-9 and TRBJ1-2, with 9 bases fitting TRBD1. The CDR3 extends over 15 amino acids. CDR1 and CDR2 from the germline V gene are SEHNR and FQNEAQ (reference sequence). Trimming removed 5 bases from V and 4 bases from J; junction bases left unmatched: 8. The CDR3 sequence is CASSPPGQGTYGYTF. The CDR3 DNA sequence: TGTGCCAGCAGCCCCCCGGGACAGGGCACCTATGGCTACACCTTC.

This clonotype was seen more than once but under ten times. This chain links TRBV4-3 with TRBJ2-1; D unclear. CDR3 length: 17 amino acids. Per the germline V gene, CDR1 is LGHNA and CDR2 is YSLEER. V was shortened by 4 bases and J by 0 bases, with 16 bases between the two germline ends. The CDR3 here is CASSREARASSYNEQFF. CDR3 nucleotides: TGCGCCAGCAGCCGGGAAGCACGAGCTAGCTCCTACAATGAGCAGTTCTTC.

The chain is built from TRBV6-2 or TRBV6-3 and TRBJ2-1; D ambiguous. The V and J ends lost 5 bases and 2 bases respectively, with 7 bases between them. This CDR3 contains 13 residues. CDR1 and CDR2 (germline): MNHEY, SVGEGT. The CDR3 nucleotides read TGTGCCAGCAGTCAAATAGCCTACAATGAGCAGTTCTTC. This gives the protein CASSQIAYNEQFF.

This clonotype has more than one count but fewer than ten. J is TRBJ2-7 and V is TRBV28; 15 nucleotides agree with TRBD2. The V gene's germline CDR1 is MDHEN and CDR2 SYDVKM. The CDR3 extends over 14 amino acids. V was pared by 6 bases and J by 8 bases, with 5 bases of the junction left unmatched. The CDR3 sequence: CASSRTSGRAKQYF. DNA of the CDR3: TGTGCCAGCAGCCGGACTAGCGGGAGGGCCAAGCAGTACTTC.